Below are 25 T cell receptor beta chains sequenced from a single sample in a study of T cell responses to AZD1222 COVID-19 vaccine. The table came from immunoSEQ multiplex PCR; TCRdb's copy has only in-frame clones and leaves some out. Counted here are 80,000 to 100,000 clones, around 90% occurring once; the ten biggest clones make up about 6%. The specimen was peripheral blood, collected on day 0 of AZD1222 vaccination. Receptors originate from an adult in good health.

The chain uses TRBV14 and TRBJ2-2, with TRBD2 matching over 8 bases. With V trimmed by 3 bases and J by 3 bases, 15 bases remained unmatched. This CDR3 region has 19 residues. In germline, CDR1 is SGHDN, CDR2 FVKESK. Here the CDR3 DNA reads TGTGCCAGCAGCCAGGACTGGGTTGGCGGGAGGATGGACACCGGGGAGCTGTTTTTT. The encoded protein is CASSQDWVGGRMDTGELFF.

DNA for the CDR3: TGTGCCAGCAGCCCCAACCCGGAGAGGGGCTACACCTTC. Translation gives CASSPNPERGYTF. J is TRBJ1-2 and V is TRBV7-2; D unresolved. V dropped 5 bases and J dropped 8 bases, with 15 bases sitting between them. The length of the CDR3 is 13 residues. The V gene's germline CDR1 is SGHTA and CDR2 FQGNSA.

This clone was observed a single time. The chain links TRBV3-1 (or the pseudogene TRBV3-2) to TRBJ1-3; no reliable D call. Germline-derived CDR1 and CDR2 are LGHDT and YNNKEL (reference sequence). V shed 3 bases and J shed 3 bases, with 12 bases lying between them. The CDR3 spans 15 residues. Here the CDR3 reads CASSQETLIGNTIYF. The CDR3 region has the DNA TGTGCCAGCAGCCAGGAAACCCTTATTGGAAACACCATATATTTT.

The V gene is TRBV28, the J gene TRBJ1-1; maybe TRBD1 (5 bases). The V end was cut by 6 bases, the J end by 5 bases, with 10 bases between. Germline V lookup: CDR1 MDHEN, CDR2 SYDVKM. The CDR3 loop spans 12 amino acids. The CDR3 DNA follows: TGTGCCAGCAGCTCCCAGGGTACTGAAGCTTTCTTT. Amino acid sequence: CASSSQGTEAFF.

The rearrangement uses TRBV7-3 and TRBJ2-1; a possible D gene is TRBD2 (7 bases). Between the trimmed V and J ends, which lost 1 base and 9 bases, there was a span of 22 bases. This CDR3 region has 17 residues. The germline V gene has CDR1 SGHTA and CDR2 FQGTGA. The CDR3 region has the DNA TGTGCCAGCAGCTTAAATGTTGGGGGCGGGAGCCTGGCTGAGCAGTTCTTC. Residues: CASSLNVGGGSLAEQFF.

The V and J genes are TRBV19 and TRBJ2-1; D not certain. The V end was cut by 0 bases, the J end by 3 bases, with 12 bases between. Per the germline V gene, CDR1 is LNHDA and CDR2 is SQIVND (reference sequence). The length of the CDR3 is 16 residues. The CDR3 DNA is TGTGCCAGTAGTATAGAATCCGCGGACCGCTACAATGAGCAGTTCTTC. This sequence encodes CASSIESADRYNEQFF.

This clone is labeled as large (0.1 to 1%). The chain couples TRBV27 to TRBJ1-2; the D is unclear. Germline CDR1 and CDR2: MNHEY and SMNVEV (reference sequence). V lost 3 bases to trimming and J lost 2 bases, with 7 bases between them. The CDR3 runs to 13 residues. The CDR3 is CASSFRPNYGYTF. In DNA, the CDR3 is TGTGCCAGCAGTTTCCGACCGAACTATGGCTACACCTTC.

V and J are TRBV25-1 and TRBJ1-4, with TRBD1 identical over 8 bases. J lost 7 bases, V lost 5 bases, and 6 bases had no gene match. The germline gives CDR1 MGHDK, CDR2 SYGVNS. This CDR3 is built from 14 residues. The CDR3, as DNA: TGTGCCAGCAGTCCCTCGGACAGGGTTGAAAAACTGTTTTTT. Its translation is CASSPSDRVEKLFF. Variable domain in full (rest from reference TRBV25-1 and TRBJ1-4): EADIYQTPRYLVIGTGKKITLECSQTMGHDKMYWYQQDPGMELHLIHYSYGVNSTEKGDLSSESTVSRIRTEHFPLTLESARPSHTSQYLCASSPSDRVEKLFFGSGTQLSVL.

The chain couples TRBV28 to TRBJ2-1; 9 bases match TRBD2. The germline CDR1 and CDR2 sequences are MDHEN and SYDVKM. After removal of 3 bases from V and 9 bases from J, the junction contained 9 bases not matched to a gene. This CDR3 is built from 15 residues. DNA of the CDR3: TGTGCCAGCAGTTTCCTCCCGGGACTAGCTGGTGAGCAGTTCTTC. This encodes CASSFLPGLAGEQFF. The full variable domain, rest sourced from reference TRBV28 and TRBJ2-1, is DVKVTQSSRYLVKRTGEKVFLECVQDMDHENMFWYRQDPGLGLRLIYFSYDVKMKEKGDIPEGYSVSREKKERFSLILESASTNQTSMYLCASSFLPGLAGEQFFGPGTRLTVL.

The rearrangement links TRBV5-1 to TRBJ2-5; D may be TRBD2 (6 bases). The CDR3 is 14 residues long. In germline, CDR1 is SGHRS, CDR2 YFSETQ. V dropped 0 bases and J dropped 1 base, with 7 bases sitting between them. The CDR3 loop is CASSLGLVQETQYF. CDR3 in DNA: TGCGCCAGCAGCTTGGGACTAGTCCAAGAGACCCAGTACTTC.

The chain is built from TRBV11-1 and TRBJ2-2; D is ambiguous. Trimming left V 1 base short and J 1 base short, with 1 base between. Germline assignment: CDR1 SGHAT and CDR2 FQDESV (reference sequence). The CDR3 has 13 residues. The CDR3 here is CASSLENTGELFF. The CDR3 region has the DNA TGTGCCAGCAGCTTAGAGAACACCGGGGAGCTGTTTTTT.

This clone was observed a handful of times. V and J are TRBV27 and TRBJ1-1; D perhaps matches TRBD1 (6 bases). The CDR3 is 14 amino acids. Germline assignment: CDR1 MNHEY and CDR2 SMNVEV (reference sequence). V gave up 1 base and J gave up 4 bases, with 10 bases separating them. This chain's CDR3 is CASSLYEGVTEAFF. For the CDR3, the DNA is TGTGCCAGCAGTTTATACGAGGGGGTCACTGAAGCTTTCTTT.

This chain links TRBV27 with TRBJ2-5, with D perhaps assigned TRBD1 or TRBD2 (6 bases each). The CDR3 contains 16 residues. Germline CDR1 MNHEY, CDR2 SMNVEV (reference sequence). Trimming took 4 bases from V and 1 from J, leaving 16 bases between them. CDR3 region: CASSSNHRGVQETQYF. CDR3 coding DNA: TGTGCCAGCAGTTCAAACCATAGGGGGGTCCAAGAGACCCAGTACTTC.

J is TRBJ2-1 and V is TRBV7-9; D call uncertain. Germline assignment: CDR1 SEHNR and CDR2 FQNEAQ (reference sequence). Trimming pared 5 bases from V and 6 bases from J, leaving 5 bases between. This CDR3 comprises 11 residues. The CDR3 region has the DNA TGTGCCAGCAGCCCATCCAATGAGCAGTTCTTC. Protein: CASSPSNEQFF.

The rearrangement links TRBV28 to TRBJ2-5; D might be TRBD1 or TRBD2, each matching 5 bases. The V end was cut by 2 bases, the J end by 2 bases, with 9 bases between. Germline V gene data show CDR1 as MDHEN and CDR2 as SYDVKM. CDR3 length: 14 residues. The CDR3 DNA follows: TGTGCCAGCAGTTTAAAGGGACCTCAAGAGACCCAGTACTTC. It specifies CASSLKGPQETQYF.

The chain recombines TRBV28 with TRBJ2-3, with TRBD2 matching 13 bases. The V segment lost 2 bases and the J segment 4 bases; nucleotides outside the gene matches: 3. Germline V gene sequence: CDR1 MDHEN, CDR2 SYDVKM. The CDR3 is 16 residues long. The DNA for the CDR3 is TGTGCCAGCAGTTTAGGACTAGCGGGAGTGTCAGATACGCAGTATTTT. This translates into CASSLGLAGVSDTQYF.

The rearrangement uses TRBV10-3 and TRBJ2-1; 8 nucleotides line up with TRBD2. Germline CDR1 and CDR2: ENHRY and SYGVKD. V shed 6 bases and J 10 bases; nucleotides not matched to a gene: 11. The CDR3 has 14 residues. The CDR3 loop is CAIRGAGDPWEQFF. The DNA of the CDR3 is TGTGCCATCAGGGGAGCGGGAGATCCTTGGGAGCAGTTCTTC.

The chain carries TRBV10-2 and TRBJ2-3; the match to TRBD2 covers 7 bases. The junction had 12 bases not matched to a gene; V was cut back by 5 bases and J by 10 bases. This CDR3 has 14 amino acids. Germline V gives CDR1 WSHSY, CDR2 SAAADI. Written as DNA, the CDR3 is TGCGCCAGCAGTTGGGACTCGGAGGGAGGGGCGCAGTATTTT. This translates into CASSWDSEGGAQYF.

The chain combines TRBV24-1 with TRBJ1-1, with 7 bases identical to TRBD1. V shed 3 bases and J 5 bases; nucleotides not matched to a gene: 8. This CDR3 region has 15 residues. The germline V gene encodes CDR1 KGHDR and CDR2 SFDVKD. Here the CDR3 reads CATSDPKTGWTEAFF. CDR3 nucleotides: TGTGCCACCAGTGATCCAAAGACAGGGTGGACTGAAGCTTTCTTT.

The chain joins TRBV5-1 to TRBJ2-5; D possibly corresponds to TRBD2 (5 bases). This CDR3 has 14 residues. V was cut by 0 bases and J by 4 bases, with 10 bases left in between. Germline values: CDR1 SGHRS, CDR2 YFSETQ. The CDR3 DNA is TGCGCCAGCAGCTTGGTTGCGGGTCTAGAGACCCAGTACTTC. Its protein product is CASSLVAGLETQYF. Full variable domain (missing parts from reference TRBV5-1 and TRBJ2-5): KAGVTQTPRYLIKTRGQQVTLSCSPISGHRSVSWYQQTPGQGLQFLFEYFSETQRNKGNFPGRFSGRQFSNSRSEMNVSTLELGDSALYLCASSLVAGLETQYFGPGTRLLVL.

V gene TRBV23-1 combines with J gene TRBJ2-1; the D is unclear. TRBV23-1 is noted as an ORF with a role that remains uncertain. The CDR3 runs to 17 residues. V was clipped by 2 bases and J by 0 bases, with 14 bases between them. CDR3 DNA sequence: TGCGCCAGCAGTCAAGTTTCTCCGAGAGGCTCCTACAATGAGCAGTTCTTC. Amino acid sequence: CASSQVSPRGSYNEQFF.

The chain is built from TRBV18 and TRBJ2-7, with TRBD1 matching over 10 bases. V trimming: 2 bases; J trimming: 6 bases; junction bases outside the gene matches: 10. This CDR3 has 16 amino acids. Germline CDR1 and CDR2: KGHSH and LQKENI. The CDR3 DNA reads TGTGCCAGCTCACCAATGGGGGACAGGGGTGTAACCGAGCAGTACTTC. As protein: CASSPMGDRGVTEQYF.

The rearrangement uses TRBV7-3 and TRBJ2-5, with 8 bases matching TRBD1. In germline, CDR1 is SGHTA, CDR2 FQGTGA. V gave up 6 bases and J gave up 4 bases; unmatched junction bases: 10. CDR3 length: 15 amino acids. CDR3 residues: CASSPGQERGETQYF. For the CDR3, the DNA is TGTGCCAGCAGTCCGGGACAGGAGAGGGGAGAGACCCAGTACTTC.

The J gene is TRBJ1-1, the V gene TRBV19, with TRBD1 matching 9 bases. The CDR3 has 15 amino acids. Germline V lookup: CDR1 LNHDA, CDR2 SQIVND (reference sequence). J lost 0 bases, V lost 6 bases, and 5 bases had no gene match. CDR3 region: CASSPTGGLNTEAFF. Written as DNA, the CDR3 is TGTGCCAGTAGCCCGACAGGGGGGCTGAACACTGAAGCTTTCTTT.

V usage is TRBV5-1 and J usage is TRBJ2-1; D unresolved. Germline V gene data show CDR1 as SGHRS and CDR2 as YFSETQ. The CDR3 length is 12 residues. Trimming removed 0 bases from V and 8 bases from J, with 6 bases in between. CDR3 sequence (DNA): TGCGCCAGCAGCTTGGAACCCCATGAGCAGTTCTTC. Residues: CASSLEPHEQFF.